This entry features one T cell receptor (beta chain) sequence. The antigen is not known. Assay: immunoSEQ multiplex PCR; the TCRdb copy retains only in-frame clones and omits some. The sample yields 85,000 to 100,000 clones, just under 80% seen once. Time point given: baseline, week 1 (first vaccination visit). Documented treatment: pre-vaccination baseline after standard-of-care therapy. Tumors from donors were new WHO grade 3 or 4 IDH1-mutant astrocytomas with ATRX loss. Trimming left V 4 bases short and J 0 bases short, with 12 bases between. Germline CDR1 and CDR2: SGHAT and FQNNGV. The CDR3 extends over 15 amino acids. The data originate from a study of a mutant IDH1 vaccine in newly diagnosed glioma. Study observations and caveats: Changes to the top peripheral T cell clonotypes appeared unrelated to pseudoprogression.

This receptor was taken from a man aged 35-49 years with glioma. Sample: PBMCs, taken from a glioma patient treated with radiotherapy, temozolomide or both. The chain links TRBV11-2 to TRBJ1-2; TRBD1 might be the D (5 bases). The CDR3 spells CASSSRQITNYGYTF. In DNA, the CDR3 is TGTGCCAGCAGCTCCCGACAGATTACTAACTATGGCTACACCTTC.